This T cell receptor (beta chain) was observed in a study of blood T cell repertoires in COVID-19. Overall study context: From the United States, Italy and Spain came samples of acute and convalescent COVID-19. PBMCs, B-cell-depleted T cells, or T cells were the source of the cDNA or gDNA that made up the material.

In the source study's methods: For nucleated cells, counts were estimated from reference gene primer amplification. Assay: immunoSEQ multiplex PCR; the TCRdb copy retains only in-frame clones and omits some. D and trimming were read from the DNA, whereas the V and J calls and clone size are those reported in that table. Here the sample spans a few hundred thousand clones, over 80% being singletons. This TCR derives from a man in his fifties or sixties who had recovered from COVID-19. Input material: peripheral blood.

The CDR3 bases are TGTGCCAGCAGTTTCTCCCCCCTACTAGCGGGGGACAATGAGCAGTTCTTC. Translated: CASSFSPLLAGDNEQFF. This chain uses TRBV27 with TRBJ2-1; TRBD2 matches at 11 bases. J was trimmed by 5 bases and V by 3 bases; bases with no gene match: 9. This CDR3 comprises 17 residues. CDR1 and CDR2 from the germline V gene are MNHEY and SMNVEV (reference sequence).